Listed below are T cell receptor beta chains from one sample, sequenced in a study of T cell changes during pregnancy in multiple sclerosis. Clones were sequenced by immunoSEQ multiplex PCR, and TCRdb holds only the in-frame ones, with some missing. The data hold 40,000 or so clones, with about 92% observed a single time. Sequencing used CD8+ T cells from peripheral blood mononuclear cells, obtained in the third trimester of pregnancy. Receptor source: a female donor with multiple sclerosis, enrolled in a pregnancy study. Both conserved end residues are part of each CDR3. Size is stated for part of the rows, as once, few or many counts, or as a class when the clone is expanded.

.	TRBV5-6	TRBJ1-5	CASSETQGTSWNQPQHF
.	TRBV9	TRBJ1-4	CASSLQGGGEKLFF
.	TRBV27	TRBJ1-2	CASSFLGPNYGYTF
.	TRBV27	TRBJ2-7	CASRALAGPRGINEQYF
.	TRBV19	TRBJ1-2	CASSIGVGYTF
.	TRBV5-5	TRBJ2-3	CASSLAGSTDTQYF
.	TRBV7-9	TRBJ1-2	CASGGTNYGYTF
.	TRBV14	TRBJ1-2	CASSQDWGPGTHGYTF
.	TRBV19	TRBJ1-2	CASMGGYGYTF
.	TRBV15	TRBJ1-5	CATSEYIQLSNQPQHF
.	TRBV9	TRBJ2-1	CASSVGQGLDEQFF
.	TRBV7-2	TRBJ2-5	CASSYLGLAGGPRETQYF
once	TRBV9	TRBJ2-7	CASSPGGTEQYF
.	TRBV7-6	TRBJ1-1	CASSLAGALRDTEAFF
.	TRBV18	TRBJ2-3	CASSLTSGDSTDTQYF
.	TRBV6-1	TRBJ2-2	CANKRGGANTGELFF
once	TRBV5-5	TRBJ1-2	CASSPGQDAGGYTF
.	TRBV19	TRBJ2-7	CASSVAGGPIYEQYF
.	TRBV6-1	TRBJ1-1	CASSAQGAEAFF
.	TRBV27	TRBJ1-1	CASSFGTGVTEAFF
.	TRBV10-3	TRBJ2-3	CAIRRDSNTDTQYF
.	TRBV6-5	TRBJ2-3	CASSYPMEDTQYF
.	TRBV9	TRBJ2-3	CASSVGATDTQYF
.	TRBV7-3	TRBJ2-1	CASSSLTSGGNEQFF
.	TRBV9	.	CASSVGLAGTYEQYF